The clone carrying this TCR beta chain was observed once. From germline, CDR1 is MDHEN and CDR2 SYDVKM. The length of the CDR3 is 16 residues. Trimming left V 6 bases short and J 2 bases short, with 19 bases between. Adults between roughly 18 and 100 years of age took part from under 25 US areas. These data belong to a study of blood T cell repertoires in COVID-19. Background on the study: Some COVID-19 samples were acute and others convalescent; all came from the United States, Italy and Spain.

Using immunoSEQ multiplex PCR, the repertoire was profiled, and TCRdb retains in-frame clones only, with some absent. This sample carries a few hundred thousand clones, about 89% of them seen once, and the ten largest clones take roughly 8.9%. The sequence was collected from a woman between 35 and 50 years old who had recovered from COVID-19. V is TRBV28 and J is TRBJ1-2; D uncertain. Sequenced material: PBMCs or T cells enriched from blood (not recorded which). The CDR3 DNA follows: TGTGCCAGCAGACCCCTGCCGGGAGGCAAAAACTATGGCTACACCTTC. Its translation is CASRPLPGGKNYGYTF.